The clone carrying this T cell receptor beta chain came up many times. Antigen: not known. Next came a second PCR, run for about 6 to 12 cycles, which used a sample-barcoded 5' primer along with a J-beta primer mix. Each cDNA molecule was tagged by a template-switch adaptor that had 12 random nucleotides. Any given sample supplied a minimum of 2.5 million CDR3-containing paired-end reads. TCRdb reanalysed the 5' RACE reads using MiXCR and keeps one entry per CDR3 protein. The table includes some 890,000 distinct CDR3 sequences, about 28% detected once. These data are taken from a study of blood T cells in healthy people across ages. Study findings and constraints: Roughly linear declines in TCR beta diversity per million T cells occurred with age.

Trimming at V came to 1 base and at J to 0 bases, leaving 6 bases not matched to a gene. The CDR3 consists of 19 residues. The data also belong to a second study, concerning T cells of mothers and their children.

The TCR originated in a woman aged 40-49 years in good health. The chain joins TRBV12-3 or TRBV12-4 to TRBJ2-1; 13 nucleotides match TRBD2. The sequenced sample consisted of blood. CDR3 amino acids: CASSLEGLAGPDSYNEQFF. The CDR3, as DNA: TGTGCCAGCAGTTTAGAGGGACTAGCGGGGCCGGACTCCTACAATGAGCAGTTCTTC.